The present TCR beta chain was sequenced within a study of blood T cell repertoires in COVID-19. Study-level information: From the United States, Italy and Spain came samples of acute and convalescent COVID-19.

Per the original data handling: By means of reference gene primer amplification, nucleated cell counts were estimated. Here immunoSEQ multiplex PCR was the method, and the copy in TCRdb shows in-frame clones only, minus some. V, J and clone size derive from that table, while D and trimming were established from the DNA sequence. Seen here are 39,000 or so clones, 65% to 85% observed once, and the top ten hold about 39%. Trimming took 7 bases from V and 2 from J, leaving 18 bases between them. CDR1 is LNHDA, CDR2 SQIVND, per germline (reference sequence). CDR3 length: 17 residues. The chain has TRBV19 and TRBJ2-6; D gene unclear. Material: peripheral blood. This receptor was taken from a man aged 40-55 years with active or convalescent COVID-19. The CDR3 here is CASKSVWYGAGANVLTF. Here the CDR3 DNA reads TGTGCCAGTAAATCAGTCTGGTATGGTGCTGGGGCCAACGTCCTGACTTTC.